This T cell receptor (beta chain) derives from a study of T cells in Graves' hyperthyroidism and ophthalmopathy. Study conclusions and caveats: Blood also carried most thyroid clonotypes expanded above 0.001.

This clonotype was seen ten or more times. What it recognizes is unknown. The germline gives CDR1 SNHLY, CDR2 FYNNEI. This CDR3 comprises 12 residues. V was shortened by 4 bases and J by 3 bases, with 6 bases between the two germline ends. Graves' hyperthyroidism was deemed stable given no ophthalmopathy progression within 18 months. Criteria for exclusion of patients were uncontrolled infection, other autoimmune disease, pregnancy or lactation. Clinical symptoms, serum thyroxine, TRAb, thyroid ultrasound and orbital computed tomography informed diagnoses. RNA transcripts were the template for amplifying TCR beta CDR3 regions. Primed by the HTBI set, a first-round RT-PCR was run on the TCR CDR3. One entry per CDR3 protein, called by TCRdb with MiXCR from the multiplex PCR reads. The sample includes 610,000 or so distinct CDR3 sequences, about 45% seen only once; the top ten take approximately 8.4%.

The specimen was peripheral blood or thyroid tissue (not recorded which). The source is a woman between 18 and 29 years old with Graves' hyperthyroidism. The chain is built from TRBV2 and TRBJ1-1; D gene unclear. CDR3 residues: CASSAGDTEAFF. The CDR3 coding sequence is TGTGCCAGCAGTGCCGGGGACACTGAAGCTTTCTTT. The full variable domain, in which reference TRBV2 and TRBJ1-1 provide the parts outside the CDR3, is EPEVTQTPSHQVTQMGQEVILRCVPISNHLYFYWYRQILGQKVEFLVSFYNNEISEKSEIFDDQFSVERPDGSNFTLKIRSTKLEDSAMYFCASSAGDTEAFFGQGTRLTVV.